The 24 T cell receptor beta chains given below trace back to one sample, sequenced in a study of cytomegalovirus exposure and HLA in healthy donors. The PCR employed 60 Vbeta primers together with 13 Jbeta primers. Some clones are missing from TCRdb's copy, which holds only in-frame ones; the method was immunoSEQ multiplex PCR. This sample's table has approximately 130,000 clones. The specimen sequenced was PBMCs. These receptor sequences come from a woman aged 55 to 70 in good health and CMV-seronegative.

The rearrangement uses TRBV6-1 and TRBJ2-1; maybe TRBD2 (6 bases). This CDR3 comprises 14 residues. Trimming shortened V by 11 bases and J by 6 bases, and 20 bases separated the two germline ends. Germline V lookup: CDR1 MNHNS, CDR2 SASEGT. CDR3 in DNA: TGTGCCGAAAAAGGCCTAGCGTGGAGCAATGAGCAGTTCTTC. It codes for CAEKGLAWSNEQFF.

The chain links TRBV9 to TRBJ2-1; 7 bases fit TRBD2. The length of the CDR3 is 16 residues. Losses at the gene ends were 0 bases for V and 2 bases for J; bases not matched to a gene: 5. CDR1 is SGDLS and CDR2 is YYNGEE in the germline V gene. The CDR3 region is CASSVAGGGPYNEQFF. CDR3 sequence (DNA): TGTGCCAGCAGCGTAGCGGGCGGGGGACCCTACAATGAGCAGTTCTTC.

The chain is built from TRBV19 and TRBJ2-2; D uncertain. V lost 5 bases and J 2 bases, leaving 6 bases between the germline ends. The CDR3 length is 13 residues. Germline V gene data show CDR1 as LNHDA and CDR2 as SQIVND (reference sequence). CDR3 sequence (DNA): TGTGCCAGTAGTGTTCAAAACACCGGGGAGCTGTTTTTT. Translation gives CASSVQNTGELFF.

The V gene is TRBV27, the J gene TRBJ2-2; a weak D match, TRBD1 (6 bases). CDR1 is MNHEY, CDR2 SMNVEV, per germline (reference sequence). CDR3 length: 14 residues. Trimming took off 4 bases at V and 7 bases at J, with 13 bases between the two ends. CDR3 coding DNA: TGTGCCAGCAGTTCAACAGGGTTTATCGGGGAGCTGTTTTTT. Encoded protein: CASSSTGFIGELFF.

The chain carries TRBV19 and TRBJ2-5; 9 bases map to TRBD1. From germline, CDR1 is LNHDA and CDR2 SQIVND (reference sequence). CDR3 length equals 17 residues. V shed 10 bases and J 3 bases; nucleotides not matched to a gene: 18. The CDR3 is CAKGGDRESSGKETQYF. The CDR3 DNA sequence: TGTGCCAAGGGAGGGGACAGGGAGAGTTCGGGGAAAGAGACCCAGTACTTC.

CDR3 protein: CASSFRDRGPDTQYF. The DNA for the CDR3 is TGTGCCAGCAGCTTCCGGGACAGGGGGCCAGATACGCAGTATTTT. V is TRBV5-6 and J is TRBJ2-3; 12 bases align to TRBD1. The junction had 2 bases not matched to a gene; V was cut back by 2 bases and J by 4 bases. The CDR3 totals 15 residues. Germline CDR1 SGHDT, CDR2 YYEEEE.

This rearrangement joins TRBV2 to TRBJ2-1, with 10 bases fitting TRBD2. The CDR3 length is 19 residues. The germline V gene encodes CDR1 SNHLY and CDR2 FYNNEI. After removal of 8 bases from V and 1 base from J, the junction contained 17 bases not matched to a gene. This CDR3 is CASPRTLWLAGESYNEQFF. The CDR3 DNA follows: TGTGCCAGCCCACGTACACTTTGGCTAGCGGGGGAGTCCTACAATGAGCAGTTCTTC.

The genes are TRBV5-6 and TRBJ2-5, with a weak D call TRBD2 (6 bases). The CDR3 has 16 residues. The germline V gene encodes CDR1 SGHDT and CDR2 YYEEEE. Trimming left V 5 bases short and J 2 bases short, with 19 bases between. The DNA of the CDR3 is TGTGCCAGCAGTTGGGACTTAGGAAACATACAAGAGACCCAGTACTTC. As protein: CASSWDLGNIQETQYF.

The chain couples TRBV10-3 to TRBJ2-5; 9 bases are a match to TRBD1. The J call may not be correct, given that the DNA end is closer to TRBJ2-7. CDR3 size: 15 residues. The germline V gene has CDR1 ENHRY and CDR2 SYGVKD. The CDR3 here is CAISGVDRGSGEQYF. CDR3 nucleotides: TGTGCCATCAGCGGGGTTGACAGGGGGTCGGGCGAGCAGTACTTC.

The CDR3 sequence is CASSLPVQGGHNEKLFF. Written as DNA, the CDR3 is TGTGCCAGCAGCTTACCAGTACAGGGTGGACATAATGAAAAACTGTTTTTT. The V gene is TRBV7-9, the J gene TRBJ1-4; perhaps TRBD1 as D (6 bases). Looked up from germline, CDR1 is SEHNR and CDR2 is FQNEAQ (reference sequence). Trimming left V 2 bases short and J 4 bases short, with 17 bases between. The CDR3 consists of 17 residues.

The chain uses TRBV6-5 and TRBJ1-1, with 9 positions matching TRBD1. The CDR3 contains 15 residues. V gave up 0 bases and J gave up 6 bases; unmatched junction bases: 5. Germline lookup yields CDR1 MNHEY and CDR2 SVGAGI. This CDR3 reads CASSYSGQGRSEAFF. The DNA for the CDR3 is TGTGCCAGCAGTTACTCGGGACAGGGTCGCTCTGAAGCTTTCTTT.

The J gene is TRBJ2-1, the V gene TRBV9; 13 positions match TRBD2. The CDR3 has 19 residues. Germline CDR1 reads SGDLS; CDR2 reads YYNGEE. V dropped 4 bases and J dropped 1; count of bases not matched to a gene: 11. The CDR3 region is CASSITGTSGARSYNEQFF. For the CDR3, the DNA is TGTGCCAGCAGCATCACCGGGACTAGCGGGGCCAGGTCCTACAATGAGCAGTTCTTC.

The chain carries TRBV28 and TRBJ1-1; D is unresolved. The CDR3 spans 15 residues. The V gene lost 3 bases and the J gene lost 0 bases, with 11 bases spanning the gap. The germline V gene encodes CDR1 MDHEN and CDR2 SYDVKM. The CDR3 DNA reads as TGTGCCAGCAGTTTTTGGGCAGCCGTGAACACTGAAGCTTTCTTT. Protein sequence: CASSFWAAVNTEAFF.

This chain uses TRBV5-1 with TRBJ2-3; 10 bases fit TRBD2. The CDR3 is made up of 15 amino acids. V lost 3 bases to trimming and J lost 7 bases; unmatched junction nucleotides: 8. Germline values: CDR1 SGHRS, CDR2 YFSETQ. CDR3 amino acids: CASSSPGLALHTQYF. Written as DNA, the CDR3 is TGCGCCAGCAGCTCTCCGGGACTAGCGTTACATACGCAGTATTTT.

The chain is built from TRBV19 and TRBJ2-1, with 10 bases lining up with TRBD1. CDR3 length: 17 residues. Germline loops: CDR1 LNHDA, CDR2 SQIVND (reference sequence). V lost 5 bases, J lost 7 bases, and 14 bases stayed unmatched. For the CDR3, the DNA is TGTGCCAGTAGTGCCCGACAGGGGGCCACGGTATGGAATGAGCAGTTCTTC. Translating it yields CASSARQGATVWNEQFF.

The DNA for the CDR3 is TGTGCCAGTACACAGGGGAGCTCCTACAATGAGCAGTTCTTC. Translating gives CASTQGSSYNEQFF. The rearrangement joins TRBV18 to TRBJ2-1; 7 bases map to TRBD1. The CDR3 length is 14 residues. Looked up from germline, CDR1 is KGHSH and CDR2 is LQKENI. The V segment lost 9 bases and the J segment 0 bases; nucleotides outside the gene matches: 5.

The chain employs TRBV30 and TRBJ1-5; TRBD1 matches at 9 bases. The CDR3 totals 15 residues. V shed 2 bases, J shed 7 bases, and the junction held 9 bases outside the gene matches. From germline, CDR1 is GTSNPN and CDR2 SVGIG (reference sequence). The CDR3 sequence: CAWSPRDRVKQPQHF. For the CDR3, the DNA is TGTGCCTGGAGTCCCCGGGACAGGGTTAAGCAGCCCCAGCATTTT.

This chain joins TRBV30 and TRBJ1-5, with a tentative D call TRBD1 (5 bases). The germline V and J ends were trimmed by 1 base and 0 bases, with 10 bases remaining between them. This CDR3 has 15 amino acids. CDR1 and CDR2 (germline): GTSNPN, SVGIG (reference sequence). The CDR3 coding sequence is TGTGCCTGGAGTGGCGCGACAGATAGCAATCAGCCCCAGCATTTT. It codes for CAWSGATDSNQPQHF. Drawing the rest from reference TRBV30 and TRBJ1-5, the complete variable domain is SQTIHQWPATLVQPVGSPLSLECTVEGTSNPNLYWYRQAAGRGLQLLFYSVGIGQISSEVPQNLSASRPQDRQFILSSKKLLLSDSGFYLCAWSGATDSNQPQHFGDGTRLSIL.

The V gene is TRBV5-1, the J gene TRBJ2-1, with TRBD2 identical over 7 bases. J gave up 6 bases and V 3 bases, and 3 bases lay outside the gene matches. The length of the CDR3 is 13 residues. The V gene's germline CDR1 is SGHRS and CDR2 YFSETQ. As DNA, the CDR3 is TGCGCCAGCAGCTCACCGGGGGGCAATGAGCAGTTCTTC. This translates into CASSSPGGNEQFF.

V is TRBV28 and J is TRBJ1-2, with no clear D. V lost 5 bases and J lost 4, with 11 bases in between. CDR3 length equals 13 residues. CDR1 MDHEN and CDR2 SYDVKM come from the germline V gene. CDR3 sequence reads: CASSPPGFYGYTF. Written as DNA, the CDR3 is TGTGCCAGCAGTCCACCGGGATTCTATGGCTACACCTTC.

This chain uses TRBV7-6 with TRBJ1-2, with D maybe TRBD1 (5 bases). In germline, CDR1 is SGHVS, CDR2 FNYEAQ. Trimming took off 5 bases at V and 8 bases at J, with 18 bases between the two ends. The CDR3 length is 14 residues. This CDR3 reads CASSPVGDFAGYTF. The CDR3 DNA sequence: TGTGCCAGCAGCCCCGTAGGGGATTTCGCGGGCTACACCTTC.

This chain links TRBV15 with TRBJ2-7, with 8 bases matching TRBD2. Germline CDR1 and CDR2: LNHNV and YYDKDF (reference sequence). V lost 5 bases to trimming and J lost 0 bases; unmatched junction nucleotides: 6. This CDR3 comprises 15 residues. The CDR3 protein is CATSLTSGGSYEQYF. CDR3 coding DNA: TGTGCCACCAGCTTGACGAGCGGGGGCTCCTACGAGCAGTACTTC. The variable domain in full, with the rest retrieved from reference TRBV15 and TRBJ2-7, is DAMVIQNPRYQVTQFGKPVTLSCSQTLNHNVMYWYQQKSSQAPKLLFHYYDKDFNNEADTPDNFQSRRPNTSFCFLDIRSPGLGDTAMYLCATSLTSGGSYEQYFGPGTRLTVT.

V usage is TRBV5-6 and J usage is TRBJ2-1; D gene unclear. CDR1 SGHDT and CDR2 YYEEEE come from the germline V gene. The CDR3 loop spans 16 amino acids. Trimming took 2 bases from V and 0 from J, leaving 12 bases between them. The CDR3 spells CASSFRSRSSYNEQFF. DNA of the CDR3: TGTGCCAGCAGCTTCCGCAGCCGGAGCTCCTACAATGAGCAGTTCTTC.

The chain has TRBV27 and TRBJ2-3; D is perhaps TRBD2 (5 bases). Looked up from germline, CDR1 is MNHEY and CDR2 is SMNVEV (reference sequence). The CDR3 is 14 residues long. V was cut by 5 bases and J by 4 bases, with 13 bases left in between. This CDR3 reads CASSELGFADTQYF. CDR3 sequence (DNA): TGTGCCAGCAGTGAACTAGGGTTCGCAGATACGCAGTATTTT.